This entry describes one T cell receptor (beta chain). These data belong to a study of shared T cell receptors in the human thymus. Germline CDR1 LNHNV, CDR2 YYDKDF (reference sequence). Trimming at V came to 3 bases and at J to 5 bases, leaving 13 bases not matched to a gene. CDR3 length: 18 residues. Sequencing used immunoSEQ multiplex PCR; TCRdb keeps in-frame clones, though not all of them. The top ten hold roughly 0.0097% of the sample, which has about 660,000 clones, 88% seen once. These data were likewise used in another study, on human thymus T cells. That report adds: Donation came from healthy Finnish infants having corrective surgery for congenital heart defects. What appeared biased in thymic and blood repertoires was the usage of V and J genes.

This rearrangement joins TRBV15 to TRBJ2-5, with TRBD2 matching over 12 bases. This TCR was recovered from a boy under three years old with a congenital heart defect. The sample was thymocytes. CDR3 nucleotides: TGTGCCACCAGCAGGAGACTAGCGGGAGTGAGCTGGGAGGAGACCCAGTACTTC. This sequence encodes CATSRRLAGVSWEETQYF. Supplemented by reference TRBV15 and TRBJ2-5, the full variable domain reads DAMVIQNPRYQVTQFGKPVTLSCSQTLNHNVMYWYQQKSSQAPKLLFHYYDKDFNNEADTPDNFQSRRPNTSFCFLDIRSPGLGDTAMYLCATSRRLAGVSWEETQYFGPGTRLLVL.